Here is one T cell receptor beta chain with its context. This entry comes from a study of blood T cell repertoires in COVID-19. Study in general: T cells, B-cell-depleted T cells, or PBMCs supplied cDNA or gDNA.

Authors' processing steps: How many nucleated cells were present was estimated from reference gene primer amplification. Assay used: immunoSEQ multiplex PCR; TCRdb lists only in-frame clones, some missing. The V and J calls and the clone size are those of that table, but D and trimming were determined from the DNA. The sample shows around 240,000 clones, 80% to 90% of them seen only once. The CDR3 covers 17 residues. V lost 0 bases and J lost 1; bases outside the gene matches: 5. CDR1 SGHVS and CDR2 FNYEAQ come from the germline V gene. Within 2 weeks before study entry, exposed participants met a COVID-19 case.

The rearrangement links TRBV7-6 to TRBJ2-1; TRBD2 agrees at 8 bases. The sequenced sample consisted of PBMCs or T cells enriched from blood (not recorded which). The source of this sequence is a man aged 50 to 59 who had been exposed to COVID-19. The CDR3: CASSLALTSGSYNEQFF. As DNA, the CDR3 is TGTGCCAGCAGCTTAGCGTTAACTAGCGGATCCTACAATGAGCAGTTCTTC.